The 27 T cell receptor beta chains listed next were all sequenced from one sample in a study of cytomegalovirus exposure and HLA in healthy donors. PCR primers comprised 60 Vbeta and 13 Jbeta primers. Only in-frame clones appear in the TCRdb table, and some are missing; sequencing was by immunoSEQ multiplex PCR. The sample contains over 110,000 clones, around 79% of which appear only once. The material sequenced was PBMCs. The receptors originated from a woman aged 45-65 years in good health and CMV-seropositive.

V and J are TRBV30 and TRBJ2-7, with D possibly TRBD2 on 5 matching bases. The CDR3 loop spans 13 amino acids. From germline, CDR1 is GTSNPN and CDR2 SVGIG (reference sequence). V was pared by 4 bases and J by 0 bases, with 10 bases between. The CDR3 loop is CAWMFGDSYEQYF. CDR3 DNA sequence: TGTGCCTGGATGTTCGGGGACTCCTACGAGCAGTACTTC.

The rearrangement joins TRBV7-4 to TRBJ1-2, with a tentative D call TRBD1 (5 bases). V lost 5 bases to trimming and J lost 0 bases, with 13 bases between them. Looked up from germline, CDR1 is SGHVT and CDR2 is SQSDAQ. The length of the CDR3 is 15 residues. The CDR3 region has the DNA TGTGCCAGCAGCGGGGGGGGGACGGCTAACTATGGCTACACCTTC. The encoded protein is CASSGGGTANYGYTF.

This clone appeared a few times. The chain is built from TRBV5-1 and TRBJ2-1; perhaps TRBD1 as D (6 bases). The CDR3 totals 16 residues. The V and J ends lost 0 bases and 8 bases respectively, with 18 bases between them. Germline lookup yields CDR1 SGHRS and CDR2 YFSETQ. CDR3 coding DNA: TGCGCCAGCAGCTTGGCCAGTCTGGGGGCCTCGGATGAGCAGTTCTTC. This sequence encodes CASSLASLGASDEQFF.

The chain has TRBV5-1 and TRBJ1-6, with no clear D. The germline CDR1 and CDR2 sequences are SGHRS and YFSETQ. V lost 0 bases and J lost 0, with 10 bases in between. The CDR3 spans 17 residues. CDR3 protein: CASSLGAASSYNSPLHF. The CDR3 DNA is TGCGCCAGCAGCTTGGGGGCAGCCAGCTCCTATAATTCACCCCTCCACTTT.

CDR3 protein: CAISTGEGSPLHF. The CDR3 nucleotides are TGTGCCATCAGTACAGGGGAAGGTTCACCCCTCCACTTT. This chain joins TRBV10-3 and TRBJ1-6; 7 bases match TRBD1. J gave up 9 bases and V 5 bases, and 4 bases lay outside the gene matches. Germline V lookup: CDR1 ENHRY, CDR2 SYGVKD. The CDR3 contains 13 residues.

The CDR3 DNA reads as TGTGCCAGCAGCCTAGGACTAGCGGGGATGCAAGAGACCCAGTACTTC. This codes for CASSLGLAGMQETQYF. The chain combines TRBV5-4 with TRBJ2-5; 12 positions agree with TRBD2. V dropped 4 bases and J dropped 2; count of bases not matched to a gene: 6. This CDR3 has 16 residues. The V gene's germline CDR1 is SGHNT and CDR2 YYREEE (reference sequence).

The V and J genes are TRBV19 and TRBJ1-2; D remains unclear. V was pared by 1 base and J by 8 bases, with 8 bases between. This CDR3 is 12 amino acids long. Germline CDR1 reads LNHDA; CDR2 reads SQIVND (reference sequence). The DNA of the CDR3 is TGTGCCAGTAGTATAGGTGGAGAGGGCTACACCTTC. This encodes CASSIGGEGYTF.

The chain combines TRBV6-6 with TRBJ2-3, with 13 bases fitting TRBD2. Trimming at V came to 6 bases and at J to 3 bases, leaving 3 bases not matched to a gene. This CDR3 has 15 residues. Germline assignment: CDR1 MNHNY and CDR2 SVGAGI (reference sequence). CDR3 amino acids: CASSLGLAGTDTQYF. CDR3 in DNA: TGTGCCAGCAGCTTGGGACTAGCGGGGACAGATACGCAGTATTTT.

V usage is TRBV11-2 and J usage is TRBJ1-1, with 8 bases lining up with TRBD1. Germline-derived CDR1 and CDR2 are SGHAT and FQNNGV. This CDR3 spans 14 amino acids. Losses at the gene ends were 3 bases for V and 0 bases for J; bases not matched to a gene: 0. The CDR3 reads CASSLDRVNTEAFF. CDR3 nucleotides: TGTGCCAGCAGCTTGGACAGGGTGAACACTGAAGCTTTCTTT.

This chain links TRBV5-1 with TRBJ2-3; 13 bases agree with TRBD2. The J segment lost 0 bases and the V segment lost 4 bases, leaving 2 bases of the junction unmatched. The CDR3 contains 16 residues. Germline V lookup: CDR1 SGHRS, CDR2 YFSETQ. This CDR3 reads CASSPGLAGSTDTQYF. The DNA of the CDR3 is TGCGCCAGCAGCCCGGGACTAGCGGGGAGCACAGATACGCAGTATTTT.

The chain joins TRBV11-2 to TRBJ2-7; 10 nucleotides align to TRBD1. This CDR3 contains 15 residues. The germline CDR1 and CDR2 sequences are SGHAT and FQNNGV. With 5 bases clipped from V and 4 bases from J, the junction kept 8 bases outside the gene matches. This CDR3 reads CASSGSGQGRYEQYF. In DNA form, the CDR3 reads TGTGCCAGCAGCGGTTCGGGACAGGGGAGGTACGAGCAGTACTTC.

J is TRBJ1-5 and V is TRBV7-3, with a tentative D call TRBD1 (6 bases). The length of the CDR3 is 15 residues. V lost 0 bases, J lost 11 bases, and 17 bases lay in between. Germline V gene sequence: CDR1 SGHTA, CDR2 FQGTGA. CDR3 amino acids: CASSLTSGGGQSQHF. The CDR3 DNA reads TGTGCCAGCAGCTTAACGTCGGGGGGCGGGCAGTCCCAGCATTTT.

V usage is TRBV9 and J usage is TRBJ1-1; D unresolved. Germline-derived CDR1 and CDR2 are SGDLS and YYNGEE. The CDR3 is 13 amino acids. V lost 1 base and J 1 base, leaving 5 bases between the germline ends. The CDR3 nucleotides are TGTGCCAGCAGCGTACAGGCGAACACTGAAGCTTTCTTT. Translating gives CASSVQANTEAFF.

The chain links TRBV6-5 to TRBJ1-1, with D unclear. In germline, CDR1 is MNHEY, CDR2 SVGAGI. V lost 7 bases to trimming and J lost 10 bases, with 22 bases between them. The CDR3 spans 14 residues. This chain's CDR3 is CASTSTSDWRGAFF. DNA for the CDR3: TGTGCCAGCACCTCCACATCGGACTGGCGTGGAGCTTTCTTT.

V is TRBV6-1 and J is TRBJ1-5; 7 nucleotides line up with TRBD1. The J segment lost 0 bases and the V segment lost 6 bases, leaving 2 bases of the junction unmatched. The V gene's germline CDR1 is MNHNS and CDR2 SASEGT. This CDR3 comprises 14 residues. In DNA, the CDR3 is TGTGCCAGCAGGTACAGGGGTAGCAATCAGCCCCAGCATTTT. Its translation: CASRYRGSNQPQHF.

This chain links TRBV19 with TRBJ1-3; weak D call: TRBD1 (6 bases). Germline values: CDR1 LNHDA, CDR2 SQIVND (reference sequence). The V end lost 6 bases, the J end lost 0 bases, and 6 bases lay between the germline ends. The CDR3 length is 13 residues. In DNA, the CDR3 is TGTGCCAGTAGCAGGGGCTCTGGAAACACCATATATTTT. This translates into CASSRGSGNTIYF.

The CDR3, as DNA: TGTGCCAGCAGCTTGGTAACTACGGAGCTGTTTTTT. Protein: CASSLVTTELFF. This chain links TRBV5-6 with TRBJ2-2; no reliable D call. Germline values: CDR1 SGHDT, CDR2 YYEEEE. Trimming pared 0 bases from V and 10 bases from J, leaving 7 bases between. There are 12 residues in the CDR3.

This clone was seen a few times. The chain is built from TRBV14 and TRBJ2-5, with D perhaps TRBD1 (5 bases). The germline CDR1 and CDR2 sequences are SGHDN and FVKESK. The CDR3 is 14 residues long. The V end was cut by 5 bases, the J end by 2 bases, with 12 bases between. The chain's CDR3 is CASSTRAYQETQYF. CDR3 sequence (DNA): TGTGCCAGCAGCACCAGGGCCTATCAAGAGACCCAGTACTTC.

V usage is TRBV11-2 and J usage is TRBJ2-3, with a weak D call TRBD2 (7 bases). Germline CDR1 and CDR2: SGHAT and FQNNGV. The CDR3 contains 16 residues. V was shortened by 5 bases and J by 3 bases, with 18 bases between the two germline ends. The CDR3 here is CASSPLRGGATDTQYF. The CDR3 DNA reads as TGTGCCAGCAGCCCCCTAAGAGGGGGGGCAACAGATACGCAGTATTTT.

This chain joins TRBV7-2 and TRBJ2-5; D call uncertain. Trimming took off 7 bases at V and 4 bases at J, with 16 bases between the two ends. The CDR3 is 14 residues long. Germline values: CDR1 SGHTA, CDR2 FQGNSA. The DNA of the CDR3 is TGTGCCAGCACCCCCTCAACTCCGAGAGAGACCCAGTACTTC. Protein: CASTPSTPRETQYF.

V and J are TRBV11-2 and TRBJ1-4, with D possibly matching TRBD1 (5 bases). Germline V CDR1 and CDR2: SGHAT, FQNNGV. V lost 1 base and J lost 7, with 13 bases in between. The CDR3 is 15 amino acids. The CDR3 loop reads CASSLALGGGEKLFF. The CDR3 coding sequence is TGTGCCAGCAGCTTAGCCTTGGGGGGAGGTGAAAAACTGTTTTTT.

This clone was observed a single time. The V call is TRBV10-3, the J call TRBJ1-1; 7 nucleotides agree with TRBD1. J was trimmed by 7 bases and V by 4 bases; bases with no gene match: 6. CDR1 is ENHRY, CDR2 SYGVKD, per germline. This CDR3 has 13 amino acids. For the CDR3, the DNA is TGTGCCATCAGTGGGGGCCAGGGGGATGAAGCTTTCTTT. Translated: CAISGGQGDEAFF.

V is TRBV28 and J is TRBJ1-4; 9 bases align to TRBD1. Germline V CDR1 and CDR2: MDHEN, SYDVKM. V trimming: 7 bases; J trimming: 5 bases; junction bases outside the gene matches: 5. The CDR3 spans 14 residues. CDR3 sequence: CASTTGTGNEKLFF. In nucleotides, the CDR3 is TGTGCCAGCACCACCGGGACAGGGAATGAAAAACTGTTTTTT.

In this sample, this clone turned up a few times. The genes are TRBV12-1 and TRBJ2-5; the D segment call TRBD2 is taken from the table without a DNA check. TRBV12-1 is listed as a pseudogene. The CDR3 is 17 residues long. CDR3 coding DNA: TGTGCCAGCAGCGTGCGACTAGCGGGGTCCTACCTGGGGACCCAGTACTTC. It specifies CASSVRLAGSYLGTQYF.

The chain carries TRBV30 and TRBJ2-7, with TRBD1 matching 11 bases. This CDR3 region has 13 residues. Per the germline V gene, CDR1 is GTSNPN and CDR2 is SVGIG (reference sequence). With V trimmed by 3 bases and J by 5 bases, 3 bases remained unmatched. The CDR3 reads CAWRDRGPDEQYF. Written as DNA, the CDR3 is TGTGCCTGGAGGGACAGGGGGCCAGACGAGCAGTACTTC.

The CDR3 DNA sequence: TGTGCCAGCAGCTTTTTCGCAGATACGCAGTATTTT. Encoded protein: CASSFFADTQYF. V is TRBV7-2 and J is TRBJ2-3; D is uncertain. V lost 3 bases and J 4 bases, leaving 5 bases between the germline ends. The germline CDR1 and CDR2 sequences are SGHTA and FQGNSA. CDR3 length: 12 residues.

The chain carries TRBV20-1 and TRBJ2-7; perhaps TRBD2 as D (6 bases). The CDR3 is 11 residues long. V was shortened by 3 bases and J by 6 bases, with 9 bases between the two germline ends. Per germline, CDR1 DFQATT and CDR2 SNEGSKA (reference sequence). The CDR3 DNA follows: TGCAGTGCTAGGGGGGGTTTCGAGCAGTACTTC. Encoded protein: CSARGGFEQYF.